The next 25 T cell receptor beta chains were all read from a single sample in a study of blood T cell repertoires in COVID-19. The table came from immunoSEQ multiplex PCR; TCRdb's copy has only in-frame clones and leaves some out. The sample lists 95,000 to 110,000 clones, about four fifths occurring once. The sequencing sample was made of peripheral blood. The source is a woman of 80 years or more with active or convalescent COVID-19.

This CDR3 is CASSQQGAGTEAFF. The CDR3 DNA reads as TGTGCCAGCAGCCAACAGGGGGCGGGCACTGAAGCTTTCTTT. V gene TRBV7-8 combines with J gene TRBJ1-1, with 9 bases matching TRBD1. The trim removed 5 bases at V and 4 bases at J, leaving 5 bases unmatched. This CDR3 is 14 amino acids long. Germline V CDR1 and CDR2: SGHVS, FQNEAQ.

The chain couples TRBV9 to TRBJ1-3; D not resolved. This CDR3 is built from 13 residues. V was shortened by 3 bases and J by 1 base, with 5 bases between the two germline ends. The germline CDR1 and CDR2 sequences are SGDLS and YYNGEE. CDR3 bases: TGTGCCAGCAGCGAGCAATCTGGAAACACCATATATTTT. This codes for CASSEQSGNTIYF.

The chain has TRBV30 and TRBJ1-2; D gene ambiguous. Per the germline V gene, CDR1 is GTSNPN and CDR2 is SVGIG (reference sequence). Trimming removed 0 bases at V and 4 bases at J, with 9 bases between. This CDR3 spans 13 amino acids. CDR3 in DNA: TGTGCCTGGAGTGTCGAGGCGTTCTATGGCTACACCTTC. Its protein product is CAWSVEAFYGYTF. Full variable domain (outside the CDR3, taken from reference TRBV30 and TRBJ1-2): SQTIHQWPATLVQPVGSPLSLECTVEGTSNPNLYWYRQAAGRGLQLLFYSVGIGQISSEVPQNLSASRPQDRQFILSSKKLLLSDSGFYLCAWSVEAFYGYTFGSGTRLTVV.

The chain links TRBV10-3 to TRBJ1-5, with 7 bases fitting TRBD1. J gave up 4 bases and V 0 bases, and 9 bases lay outside the gene matches. The CDR3 covers 17 residues. The germline V gene has CDR1 ENHRY and CDR2 SYGVKD. The CDR3 DNA is TGTGCCATCAGTGAGTCCCAACTGACAGGGTGGAATCAGCCCCAGCATTTT. Protein product: CAISESQLTGWNQPQHF.

This sequence joins TRBV24-1 and TRBJ2-2; D perhaps matches TRBD2 (6 bases). Trimming cost V 9 bases and J 5 bases, with 12 bases left between them. Germline V lookup: CDR1 KGHDR, CDR2 SFDVKD. The CDR3 runs 13 residues. The DNA for the CDR3 is TGTGCCACCCCCTCGCGGGGAACCGGGGAGCTGTTTTTT. Translated: CATPSRGTGELFF.

The J gene is TRBJ2-7, the V gene TRBV5-8; D unresolved. Germline V gene sequence: CDR1 SGHTS, CDR2 YDEGEE. The CDR3 totals 13 residues. Trimming pared 0 bases from V and 3 bases from J, leaving 7 bases between. CDR3 amino acids: CASSLGQIYEQYF. The CDR3 region has the DNA TGTGCCAGCAGCTTGGGGCAGATCTACGAGCAGTACTTC. The whole variable domain, filled in from reference TRBV5-8 and TRBJ2-7, reads EAGVTQSPTHLIKTRGQQATLRCSPISGHTSVYWYQQALGLGLQFLLWYDEGEERNRGNFPPRFSGRQFPNYSSELNVNALELEDSALYLCASSLGQIYEQYFGPGTRLTVT.

The rearrangement uses TRBV29-1 and TRBJ2-5; 8 nucleotides align to TRBD1. V gave up 3 bases and J gave up 4 bases; unmatched junction bases: 4. The germline gives CDR1 SQVTM, CDR2 ANQGSEA. The CDR3 contains 13 residues. CDR3 DNA: TGCAGCGTTGACAGACAGGGGAGAGAGACCCAGTACTTC. It specifies CSVDRQGRETQYF. The variable domain in full, completed from reference TRBV29-1 and TRBJ2-5, reads SAVISQKPSRDICQRGTSLTIQCQVDSQVTMMFWYRQQPGQSLTLIATANQGSEATYESGFVIDKFPISRPNLTFSTLTVSNMSPEDSSIYLCSVDRQGRETQYFGPGTRLLVL.

In this sample, this clone turned up a few times. The gene calls are TRBV5-1 and TRBJ1-1; TRBD1 matches 7 bases. J gave up 4 bases and V 3 bases, and 6 bases lay outside the gene matches. The CDR3 is made up of 14 amino acids. CDR1 SGHRS and CDR2 YFSETQ come from the germline V gene. The CDR3 nucleotides read TGCGCCAGCAGCTCGGGGGGGACAGCCACTGAAGCTTTCTTT. This encodes CASSSGGTATEAFF.

The chain employs TRBV25-1 and TRBJ2-7; D is perhaps TRBD1 (6 bases). The CDR3 extends over 13 amino acids. Germline V gives CDR1 MGHDK, CDR2 SYGVNS. The V and J ends lost 4 bases and 1 base respectively, with 8 bases between them. The CDR3 reads CASSVTGSYEQYF. The CDR3 DNA is TGTGCCAGCAGTGTTACAGGGTCCTACGAGCAGTACTTC.

The CDR3 spells CASSLYGTGYGYTF. CDR3 DNA sequence: TGTGCCAGCAGCTTATACGGGACAGGGTACGGCTACACCTTC. The J gene is TRBJ1-2, the V gene TRBV7-2; 9 bases fit TRBD1. The J segment lost 8 bases and the V segment lost 2 bases, leaving 6 bases of the junction unmatched. The CDR3 has 14 residues. CDR1 is SGHTA and CDR2 is FQGNSA in the germline V gene.

The CDR3 DNA is TGTGCCAGCAGTCAAGACAGGGGACGCACAGATACGCAGTATTTT. Protein sequence: CASSQDRGRTDTQYF. V gene TRBV6-6 combines with J gene TRBJ2-3; 8 nucleotides align to TRBD1. The CDR3 is 15 residues long. Germline CDR1 and CDR2: MNHNY and SVGAGI (reference sequence). V shed 5 bases and J 1 base; nucleotides not matched to a gene: 5.

V gene TRBV5-1 combines with J gene TRBJ2-7, with TRBD1 matching over 7 bases. The CDR3 has 14 amino acids. The ends lost 5 bases at V and 0 bases at J; junction bases unmatched: 5. CDR1 and CDR2 from the germline V gene are SGHRS and YFSETQ. The CDR3 loop reads CASSRTGISYEQYF. CDR3 sequence (DNA): TGCGCCAGCAGTCGGACAGGAATCTCCTACGAGCAGTACTTC.

V and J are TRBV19 and TRBJ2-5; the match to TRBD2 covers 9 bases. The CDR3 spans 13 residues. Germline assignment: CDR1 LNHDA and CDR2 SQIVND (reference sequence). V lost 5 bases to trimming and J lost 6 bases; unmatched junction nucleotides: 4. The CDR3 here is CASSGLAKQTQYF. Here the CDR3 DNA reads TGTGCCAGTAGTGGACTAGCGAAGCAGACCCAGTACTTC.

The rearrangement uses TRBV28 and TRBJ1-4, with D possibly being TRBD1 (6 bases). Germline V gene data show CDR1 as MDHEN and CDR2 as SYDVKM. The CDR3 runs to 16 residues. V gave up 6 bases and J gave up 6 bases, with 20 bases separating them. The DNA for the CDR3 is TGTGCCAGCAGCCCCCTTGGGGCAGGGGTTTATGAAAAACTGTTTTTT. This gives the protein CASSPLGAGVYEKLFF.

The chain joins TRBV18 to TRBJ2-3; D is unresolved. The CDR3 has 15 residues. Trimming removed 3 bases from V and 0 bases from J, with 10 bases in between. In germline, CDR1 is KGHSH, CDR2 LQKENI. The chain's CDR3 is CASSPRVTSTDTQYF. CDR3 DNA: TGTGCCAGCTCACCCCGTGTGACTAGCACAGATACGCAGTATTTT. The full variable domain, rest sourced from reference TRBV18 and TRBJ2-3, is NAGVMQNPRHLVRRRGQEARLRCSPMKGHSHVYWYRQLPEEGLKFMVYLQKENIIDESGMPKERFSAEFPKEGPSILRIQQVVRGDSAAYFCASSPRVTSTDTQYFGPGTRLTVL.

The genes are TRBV10-3 and TRBJ2-2, with D unclear. Per the germline V gene, CDR1 is ENHRY and CDR2 is SYGVKD. The CDR3 has 14 residues. V lost 3 bases and J lost 4, with 9 bases in between. CDR3 coding DNA: TGTGCCATCAGTGACCTACAGTCCACCGGGGAGCTGTTTTTT. Translated: CAISDLQSTGELFF.

J is TRBJ1-5 and V is TRBV7-2, with a possible D match to TRBD1 (6 bases). V shed 11 bases and J shed 1 base, with 18 bases lying between them. Germline V CDR1 and CDR2: SGHTA, FQGNSA. The CDR3 totals 15 residues. The CDR3 here is CASRGGGLSNQPQHF. For the CDR3, the DNA is TGTGCCTCCCGGGGCGGGGGCTTGAGCAATCAGCCCCAGCATTTT.

This sequence joins TRBV13 and TRBJ2-7; 7 nucleotides agree with TRBD1. Germline V gene lookup returns CDR1 PRHDT and CDR2 FYEKMQ (reference sequence). There are 14 residues in the CDR3. Unmatched junction bases numbered 11, after V lost 8 bases and J lost 4 bases. CDR3 residues: CASRITGERYEQYF. The CDR3 region has the DNA TGTGCCAGCCGTATCACAGGGGAAAGGTACGAGCAGTACTTC.

The chain is built from TRBV3-1 (or the pseudogene TRBV3-2) and TRBJ2-5, with D uncertain. The length of the CDR3 is 14 residues. CDR1 is LGHDT and CDR2 is YNNKEL in the germline V gene (reference sequence). V was trimmed by 3 bases and J by 4 bases, leaving 12 bases between them. The CDR3 sequence is CASSQFGPLETQYF. Written as DNA, the CDR3 is TGTGCCAGCAGCCAGTTTGGGCCGCTAGAGACCCAGTACTTC.

In DNA form, the CDR3 reads TGCGCCAGCAGCCAAGATAGGGGTCAGCCCCAGCATTTT. Residues: CASSQDRGQPQHF. The chain employs TRBV4-3 and TRBJ1-5, with D possibly TRBD1 on 5 matching bases. V lost 0 bases to trimming and J lost 6 bases, with 6 bases between them. Germline assignment: CDR1 LGHNA and CDR2 YSLEER. This CDR3 spans 13 amino acids.

The chain employs TRBV30 and TRBJ1-2; no definite D call. V was pared by 7 bases and J by 6 bases, with 3 bases between. This CDR3 has 8 amino acids. CDR1 and CDR2 (germline): GTSNPN, SVGIG (reference sequence). In nucleotides, the CDR3 is TGTGCCTATAATGGCTACACCTTC. Protein product: CAYNGYTF.

The chain links TRBV6-5 to TRBJ1-2; TRBD1 agrees at 9 bases. Losses at the gene ends were 6 bases for V and 8 bases for J; bases not matched to a gene: 10. The CDR3 is 14 residues long. CDR1 is MNHEY and CDR2 is SVGAGI in the germline V gene. CDR3 in amino acids: CASRPGQGLLGYTF. The CDR3 DNA reads TGTGCCAGCAGGCCGGGACAGGGACTTCTAGGCTACACCTTC.

This clone has only a few counts. The rearrangement links TRBV6-5 to TRBJ1-3; D gene ambiguous. The CDR3 runs to 14 residues. The V gene's germline CDR1 is MNHEY and CDR2 SVGAGI. V lost 4 bases and J lost 0, with 7 bases in between. The CDR3: CASSSPGSGNTIYF. The CDR3, as DNA: TGTGCCAGCAGTTCCCCGGGCTCTGGAAACACCATATATTTT.

The CDR3 spells CASSPAPATGSTDTQYF. The CDR3 DNA reads TGCGCCAGCAGCCCAGCCCCCGCGACTGGAAGCACAGATACGCAGTATTTT. The chain links TRBV4-1 to TRBJ2-3, with no clear D. The CDR3 has 17 amino acids. Trimming shortened V by 4 bases and J by 0 bases, and 17 bases separated the two germline ends. Germline CDR1 and CDR2: MGHRA and YSYEKL.

The chain has TRBV5-8 and TRBJ1-5; 9 bases align to TRBD1. V shed 0 bases, J shed 15 bases, and the junction held 10 bases outside the gene matches. Germline loops: CDR1 SGHTS, CDR2 YDEGEE. The CDR3 is 14 residues long. The CDR3 reads CASSLGGFGTGRHF. CDR3 bases: TGTGCCAGCAGCTTGGGGGGCTTCGGGACAGGGAGGCATTTT.